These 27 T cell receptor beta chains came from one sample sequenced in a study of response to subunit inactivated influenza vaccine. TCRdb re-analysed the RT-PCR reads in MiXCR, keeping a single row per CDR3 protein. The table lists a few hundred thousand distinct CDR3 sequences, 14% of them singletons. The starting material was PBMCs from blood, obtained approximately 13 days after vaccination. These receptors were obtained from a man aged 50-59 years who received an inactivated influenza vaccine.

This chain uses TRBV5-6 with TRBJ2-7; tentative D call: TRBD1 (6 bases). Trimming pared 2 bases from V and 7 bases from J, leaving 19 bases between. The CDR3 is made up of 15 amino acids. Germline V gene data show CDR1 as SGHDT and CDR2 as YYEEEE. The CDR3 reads CASSFSSRQVREQYF. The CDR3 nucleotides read TGTGCCAGCAGCTTTTCTTCCCGACAGGTGCGGGAGCAGTACTTC.

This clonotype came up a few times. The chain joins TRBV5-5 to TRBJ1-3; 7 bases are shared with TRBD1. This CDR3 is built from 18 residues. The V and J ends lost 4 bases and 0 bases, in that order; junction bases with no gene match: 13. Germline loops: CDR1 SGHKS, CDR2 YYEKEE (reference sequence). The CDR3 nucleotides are TGTGCCAGCAGCCGCCAAAGACAGGGTAGAAGCTCTGGAAACACCATATATTTT. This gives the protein CASSRQRQGRSSGNTIYF. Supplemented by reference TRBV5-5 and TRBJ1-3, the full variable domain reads DAGVTQSPTHLIKTRGQQVTLRCSPISGHKSVSWYQQVLGQGPQFIFQYYEKEERGRGNFPDRFSARQFPNYSSELNVNALLLGDSALYLCASSRQRQGRSSGNTIYFGEGSWLTVV.

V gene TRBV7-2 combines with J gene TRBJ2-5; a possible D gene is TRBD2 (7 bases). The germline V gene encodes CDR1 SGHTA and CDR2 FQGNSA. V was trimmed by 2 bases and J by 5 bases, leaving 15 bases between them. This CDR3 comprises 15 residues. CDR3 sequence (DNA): TGTGCCAGCAGCTTACAAGACGGGGGGCCGGAGACCCAGTACTTC. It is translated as CASSLQDGGPETQYF.

The CDR3 loop is CASSVGVTIGNTIYF. For the CDR3, the DNA is TGTGCCAGCAGCGTAGGCGTGACCATTGGAAACACCATATATTTT. The gene calls are TRBV9 and TRBJ1-3; no firm D call. The V gene's germline CDR1 is SGDLS and CDR2 YYNGEE. V lost 0 bases to trimming and J lost 3 bases, with 10 bases between them. The CDR3 contains 15 residues.

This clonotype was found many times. CDR3: CASSPQFGDEQFF. DNA for the CDR3: TGTGCCAGCTCACCTCAGTTCGGGGATGAGCAGTTCTTC. The chain has TRBV18 and TRBJ2-1; TRBD2 might be the D (5 bases). Germline values: CDR1 KGHSH, CDR2 LQKENI. The CDR3 totals 13 residues. The V end lost 3 bases, the J end lost 8 bases, and 11 bases lay between the germline ends.

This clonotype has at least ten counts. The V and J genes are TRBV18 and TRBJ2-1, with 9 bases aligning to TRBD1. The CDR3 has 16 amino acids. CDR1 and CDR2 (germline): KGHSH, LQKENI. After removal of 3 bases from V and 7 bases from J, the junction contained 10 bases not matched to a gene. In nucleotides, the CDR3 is TGTGCCAGCTCACCCTTCGGACAGGGGCTGGTGAATGAGCAGTTCTTC. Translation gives CASSPFGQGLVNEQFF.

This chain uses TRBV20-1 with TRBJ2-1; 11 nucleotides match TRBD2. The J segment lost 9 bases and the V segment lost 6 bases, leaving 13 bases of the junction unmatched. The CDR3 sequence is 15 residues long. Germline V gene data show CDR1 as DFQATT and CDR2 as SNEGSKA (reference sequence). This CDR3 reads CSARRLAGGEAEQFF. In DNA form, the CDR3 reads TGCAGTGCAAGACGTCTAGCGGGAGGTGAGGCTGAGCAGTTCTTC.

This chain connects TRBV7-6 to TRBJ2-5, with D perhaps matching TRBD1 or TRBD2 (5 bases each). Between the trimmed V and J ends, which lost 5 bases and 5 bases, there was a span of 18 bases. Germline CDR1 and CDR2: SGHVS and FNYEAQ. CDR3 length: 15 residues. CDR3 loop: CASSHTGDVQETQYF. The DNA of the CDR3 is TGTGCCAGCAGCCATACCGGGGACGTCCAGGAGACCCAGTACTTC.

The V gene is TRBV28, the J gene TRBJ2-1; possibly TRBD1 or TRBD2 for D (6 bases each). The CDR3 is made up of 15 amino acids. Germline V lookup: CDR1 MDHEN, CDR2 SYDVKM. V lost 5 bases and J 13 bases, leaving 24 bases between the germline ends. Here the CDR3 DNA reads TGTGCCAGCAGTCGACTAGGGGGAGCGGCCCTTGTTCAGTTCTTC. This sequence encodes CASSRLGGAALVQFF.

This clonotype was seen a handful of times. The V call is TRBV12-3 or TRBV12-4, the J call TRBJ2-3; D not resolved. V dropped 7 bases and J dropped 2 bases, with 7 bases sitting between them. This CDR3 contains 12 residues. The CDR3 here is CASTPVTDTQYF. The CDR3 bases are TGTGCCAGCACTCCAGTCACAGATACGCAGTATTTT.

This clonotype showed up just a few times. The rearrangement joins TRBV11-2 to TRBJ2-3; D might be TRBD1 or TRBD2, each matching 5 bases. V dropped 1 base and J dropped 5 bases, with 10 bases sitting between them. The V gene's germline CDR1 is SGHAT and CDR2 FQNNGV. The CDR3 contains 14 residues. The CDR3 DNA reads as TGTGCCAGCAGCTTAGTGGGGGTGGGAGATACGCAGTATTTT. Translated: CASSLVGVGDTQYF.

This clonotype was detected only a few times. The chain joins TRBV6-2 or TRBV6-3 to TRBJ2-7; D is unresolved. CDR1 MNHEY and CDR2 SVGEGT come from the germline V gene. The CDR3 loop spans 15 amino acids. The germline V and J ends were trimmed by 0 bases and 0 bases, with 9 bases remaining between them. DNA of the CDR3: TGTGCCAGCAGTTACTCGATCCCTAGCTCCTACGAGCAGTACTTC. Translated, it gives CASSYSIPSSYEQYF.

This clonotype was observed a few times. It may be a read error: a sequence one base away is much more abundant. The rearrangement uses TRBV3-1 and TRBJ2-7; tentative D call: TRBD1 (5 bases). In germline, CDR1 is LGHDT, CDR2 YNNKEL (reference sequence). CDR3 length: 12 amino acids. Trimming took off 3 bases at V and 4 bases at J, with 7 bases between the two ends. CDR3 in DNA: TGTGCCAGCAGCCAGACAGAGTACGAGCAGTACTTC. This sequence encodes CASSQTEYEQYF.

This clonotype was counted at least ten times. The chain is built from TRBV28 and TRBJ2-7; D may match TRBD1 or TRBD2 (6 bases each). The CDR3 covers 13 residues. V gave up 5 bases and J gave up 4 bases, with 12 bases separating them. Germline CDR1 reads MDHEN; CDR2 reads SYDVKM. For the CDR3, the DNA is TGTGCCAGCAGTCACCGGGGGCCATACGAGCAGTACTTC. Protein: CASSHRGPYEQYF. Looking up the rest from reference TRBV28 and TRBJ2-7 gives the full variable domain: DVKVTQSSRYLVKRTGEKVFLECVQDMDHENMFWYRQDPGLGLRLIYFSYDVKMKEKGDIPEGYSVSREKKERFSLILESASTNQTSMYLCASSHRGPYEQYFGPGTRLTVT.

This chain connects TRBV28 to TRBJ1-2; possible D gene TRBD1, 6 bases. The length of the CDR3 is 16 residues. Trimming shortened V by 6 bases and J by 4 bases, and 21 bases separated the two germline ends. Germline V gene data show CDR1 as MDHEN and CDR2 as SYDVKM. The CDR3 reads CASSPGSGAKFYGYTF. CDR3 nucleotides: TGTGCCAGCAGCCCGGGCTCGGGGGCCAAATTCTATGGCTACACCTTC.

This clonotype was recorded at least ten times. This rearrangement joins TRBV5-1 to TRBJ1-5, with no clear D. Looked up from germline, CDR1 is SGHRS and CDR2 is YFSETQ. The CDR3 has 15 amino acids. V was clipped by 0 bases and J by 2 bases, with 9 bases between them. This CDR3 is CASSLAGARNQPQHF. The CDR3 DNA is TGCGCCAGCAGCTTGGCCGGAGCCCGCAATCAGCCCCAGCATTTT.

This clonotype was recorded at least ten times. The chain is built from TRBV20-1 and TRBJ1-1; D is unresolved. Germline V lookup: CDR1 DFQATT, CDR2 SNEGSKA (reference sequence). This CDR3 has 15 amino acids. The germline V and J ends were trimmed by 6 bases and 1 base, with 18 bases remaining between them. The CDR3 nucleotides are TGCAGTGCCCAACTTAGGCGACGGCAGAACACTGAAGCTTTCTTT. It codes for CSAQLRRRQNTEAFF.

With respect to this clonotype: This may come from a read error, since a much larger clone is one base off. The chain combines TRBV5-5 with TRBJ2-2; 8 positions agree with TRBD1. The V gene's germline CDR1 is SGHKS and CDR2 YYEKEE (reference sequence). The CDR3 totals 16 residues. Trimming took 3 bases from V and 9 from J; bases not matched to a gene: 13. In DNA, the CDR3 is TGTGCCAGCAGCTCGCGGACAGGGCTAAGGACCTGGGAGCTGTTTTTT. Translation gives CASSSRTGLRTWELFF.

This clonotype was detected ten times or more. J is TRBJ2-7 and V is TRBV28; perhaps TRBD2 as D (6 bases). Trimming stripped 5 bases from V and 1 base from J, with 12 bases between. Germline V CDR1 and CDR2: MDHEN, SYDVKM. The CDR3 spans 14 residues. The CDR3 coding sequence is TGTGCCAGCAGTGGGTATGGGACTTCCTACGAGCAGTACTTC. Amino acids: CASSGYGTSYEQYF. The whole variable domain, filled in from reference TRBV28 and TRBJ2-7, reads DVKVTQSSRYLVKRTGEKVFLECVQDMDHENMFWYRQDPGLGLRLIYFSYDVKMKEKGDIPEGYSVSREKKERFSLILESASTNQTSMYLCASSGYGTSYEQYFGPGTRLTVT.

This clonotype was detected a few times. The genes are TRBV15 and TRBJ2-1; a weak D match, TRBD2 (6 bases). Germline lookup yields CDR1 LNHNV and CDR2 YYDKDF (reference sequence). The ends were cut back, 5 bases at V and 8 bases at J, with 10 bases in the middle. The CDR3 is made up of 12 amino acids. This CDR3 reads CATSRTGDEQFF. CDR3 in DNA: TGTGCCACCAGCCGCACGGGGGATGAGCAGTTCTTC.

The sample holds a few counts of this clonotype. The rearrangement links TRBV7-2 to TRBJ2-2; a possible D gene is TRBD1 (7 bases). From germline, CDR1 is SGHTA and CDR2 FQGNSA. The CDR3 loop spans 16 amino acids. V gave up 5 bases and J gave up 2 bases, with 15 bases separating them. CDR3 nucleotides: TGTGCCAGCAGCGACCTGGAGGGGGCAAACACCGGGGAGCTGTTTTTT. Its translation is CASSDLEGANTGELFF.

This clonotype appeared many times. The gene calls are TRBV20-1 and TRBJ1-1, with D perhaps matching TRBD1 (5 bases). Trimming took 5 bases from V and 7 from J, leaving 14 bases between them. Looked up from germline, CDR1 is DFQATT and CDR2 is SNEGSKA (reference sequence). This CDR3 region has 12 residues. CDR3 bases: TGCAGTGCTCGGAGCGCGGGGGATGAAGCTTTCTTT. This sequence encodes CSARSAGDEAFF.

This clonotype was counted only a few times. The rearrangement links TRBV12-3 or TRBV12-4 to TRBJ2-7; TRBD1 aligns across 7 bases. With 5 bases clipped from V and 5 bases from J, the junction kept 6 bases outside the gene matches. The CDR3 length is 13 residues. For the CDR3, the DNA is TGTGCCAGCAGTGCCGGACAGGTAGACGAGCAGTACTTC. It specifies CASSAGQVDEQYF.

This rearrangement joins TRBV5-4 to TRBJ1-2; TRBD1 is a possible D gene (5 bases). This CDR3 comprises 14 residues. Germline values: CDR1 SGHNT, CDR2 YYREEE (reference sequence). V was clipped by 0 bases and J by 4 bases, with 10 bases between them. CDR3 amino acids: CASSLEGDGYGYTF. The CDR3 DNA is TGTGCCAGCAGCTTGGAAGGGGACGGCTATGGCTACACCTTC.

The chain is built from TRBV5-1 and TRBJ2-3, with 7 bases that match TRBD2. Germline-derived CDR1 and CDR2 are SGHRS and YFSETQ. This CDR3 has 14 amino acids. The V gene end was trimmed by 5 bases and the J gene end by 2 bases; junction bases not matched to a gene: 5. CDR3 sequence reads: CASRLATDTDTQYF. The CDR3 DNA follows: TGCGCCAGCAGACTAGCGACCGACACAGATACGCAGTATTTT.

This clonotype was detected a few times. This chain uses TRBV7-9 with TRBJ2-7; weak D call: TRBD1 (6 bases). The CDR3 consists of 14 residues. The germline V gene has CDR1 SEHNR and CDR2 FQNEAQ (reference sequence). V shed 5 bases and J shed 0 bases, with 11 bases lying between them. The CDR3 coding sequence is TGTGCCAGCAGCCCAGACAGGTCCTCCTACGAGCAGTACTTC. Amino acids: CASSPDRSSYEQYF.

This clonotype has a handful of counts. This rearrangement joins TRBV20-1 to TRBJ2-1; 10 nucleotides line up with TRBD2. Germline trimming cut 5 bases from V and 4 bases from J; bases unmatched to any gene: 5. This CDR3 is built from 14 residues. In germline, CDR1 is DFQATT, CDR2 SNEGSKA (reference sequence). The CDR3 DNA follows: TGCAGTGCTCACAGCGGGAGGGGGTACAATGAGCAGTTCTTC. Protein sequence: CSAHSGRGYNEQFF.